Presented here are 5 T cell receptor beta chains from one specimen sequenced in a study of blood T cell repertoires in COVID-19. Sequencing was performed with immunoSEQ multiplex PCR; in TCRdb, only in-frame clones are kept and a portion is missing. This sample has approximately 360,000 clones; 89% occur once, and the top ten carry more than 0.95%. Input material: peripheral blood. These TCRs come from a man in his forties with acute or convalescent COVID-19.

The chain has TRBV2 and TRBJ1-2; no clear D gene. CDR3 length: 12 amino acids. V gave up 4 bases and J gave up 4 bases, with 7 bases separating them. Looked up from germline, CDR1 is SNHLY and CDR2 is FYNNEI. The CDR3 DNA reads TGTGCCAGCAGTGGAACAGCCTATGGCTACACCTTC. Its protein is CASSGTAYGYTF.

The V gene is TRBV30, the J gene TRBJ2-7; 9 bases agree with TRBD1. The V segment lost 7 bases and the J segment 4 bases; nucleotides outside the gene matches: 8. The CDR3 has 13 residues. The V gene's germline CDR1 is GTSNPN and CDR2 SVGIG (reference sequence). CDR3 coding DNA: TGTGCCTTGACAGGGGGTTTTGGGTACGAGCAGTACTTC. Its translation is CALTGGFGYEQYF. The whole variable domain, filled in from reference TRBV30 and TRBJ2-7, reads SQTIHQWPATLVQPVGSPLSLECTVEGTSNPNLYWYRQAAGRGLQLLFYSVGIGQISSEVPQNLSASRPQDRQFILSSKKLLLSDSGFYLCALTGGFGYEQYFGPGTRLTVT.

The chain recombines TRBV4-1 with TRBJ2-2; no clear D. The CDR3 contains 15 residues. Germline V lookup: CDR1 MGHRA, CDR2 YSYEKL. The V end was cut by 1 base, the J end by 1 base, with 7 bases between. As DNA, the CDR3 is TGCGCCAGCAGCCAAGGTGCAGGGAACACCGGGGAGCTGTTTTTT. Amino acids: CASSQGAGNTGELFF.

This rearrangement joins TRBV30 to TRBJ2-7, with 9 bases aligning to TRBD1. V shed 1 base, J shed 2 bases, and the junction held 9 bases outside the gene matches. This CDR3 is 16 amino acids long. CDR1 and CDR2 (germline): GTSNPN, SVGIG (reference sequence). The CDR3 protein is CAWSGHGTGSTYEQYF. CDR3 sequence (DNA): TGTGCCTGGAGTGGCCACGGGACAGGGTCTACCTACGAGCAGTACTTC.

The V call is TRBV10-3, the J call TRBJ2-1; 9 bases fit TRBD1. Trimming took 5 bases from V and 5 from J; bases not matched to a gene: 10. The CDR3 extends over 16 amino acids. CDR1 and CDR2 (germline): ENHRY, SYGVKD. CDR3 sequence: CAISTSGTGLDNEQFF. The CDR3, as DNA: TGTGCCATCAGTACCTCCGGGACAGGGCTAGACAATGAGCAGTTCTTC.